This note documents a single T cell receptor (beta chain) sequence. The data are from a study of blood T cell repertoires in COVID-19. At the level of the study: Samples taken during acute and convalescent COVID-19 were collected in the United States, Italy and Spain. T cells, B-cell-depleted T cells, or PBMCs supplied cDNA or gDNA.

In the authors' workflow: Reference gene primer amplification gave estimated nucleated cell counts. Method: immunoSEQ multiplex PCR; TCRdb's copy keeps in-frame clones and lacks some. V, J and clone size are those of that table, while D and trimming were read from the DNA. The table has roughly 200,000 clones, about 85% seen once; the top ten hold less than 3.5%. The length of the CDR3 is 13 residues. CDR1 LNHDA and CDR2 SQIVND come from the germline V gene (reference sequence). V lost 9 bases to trimming and J lost 7 bases; unmatched junction nucleotides: 8. The material sequenced was peripheral blood. The chain is built from TRBV19 and TRBJ2-4, with 8 bases matching TRBD1. This receptor was obtained from a woman younger than 45 with active or convalescent COVID-19. The CDR3 region is CASRTRQGNIQYF. The CDR3 DNA reads as TGTGCCAGCAGAACCCGACAGGGGAACATTCAGTACTTC. Full variable domain (missing parts from reference TRBV19 and TRBJ2-4): DGGITQSPKYLFRKEGQNVTLSCEQNLNHDAMYWYRQDPGQGLRLIYYSQIVNDFQKGDIAEGYSVSREKKESFPLTVTSAQKNPTAFYLCASRTRQGNIQYFGAGTRLSVL.